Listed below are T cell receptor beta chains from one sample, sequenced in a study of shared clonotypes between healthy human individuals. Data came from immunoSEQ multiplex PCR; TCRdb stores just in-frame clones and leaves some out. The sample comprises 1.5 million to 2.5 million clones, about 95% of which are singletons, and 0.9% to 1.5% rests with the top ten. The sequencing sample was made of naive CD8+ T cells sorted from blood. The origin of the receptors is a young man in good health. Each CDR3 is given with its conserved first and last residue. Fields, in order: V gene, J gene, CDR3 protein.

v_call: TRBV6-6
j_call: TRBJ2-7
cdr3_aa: CASSFNPQYF

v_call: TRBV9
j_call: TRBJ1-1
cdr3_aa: CASSVAGSDTEAFF

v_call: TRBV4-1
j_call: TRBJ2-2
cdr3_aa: CASSQGGYRAGELFF

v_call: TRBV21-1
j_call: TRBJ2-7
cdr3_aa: CASSKLHRGAYEQYF

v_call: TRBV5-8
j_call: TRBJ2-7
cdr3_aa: CASTVADSSYEQYF

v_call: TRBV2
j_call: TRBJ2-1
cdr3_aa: CASSTQTSGPRDNEQFF

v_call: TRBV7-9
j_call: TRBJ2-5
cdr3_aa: CASSYGLQGETQYF

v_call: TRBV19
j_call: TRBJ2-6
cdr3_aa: CASSSDSSGANVLTF

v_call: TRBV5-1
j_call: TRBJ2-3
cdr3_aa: CASSLRDSTSDTQYF

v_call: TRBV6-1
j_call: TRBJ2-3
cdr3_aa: CASSDPPAGITDTQYF

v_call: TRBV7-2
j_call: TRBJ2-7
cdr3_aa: CASSWAGTGDYEQYF

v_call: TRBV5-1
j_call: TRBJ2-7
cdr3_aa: CASSLSVDSSSYEQYF

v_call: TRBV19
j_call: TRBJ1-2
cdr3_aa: CASSIPREANYGYTF

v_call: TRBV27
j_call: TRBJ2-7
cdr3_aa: CASSLLQGEGEQYF

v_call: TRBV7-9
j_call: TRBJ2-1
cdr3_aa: CASSSELAGGLNEQFF

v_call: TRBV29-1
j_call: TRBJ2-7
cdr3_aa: CSVATGYYEQYF

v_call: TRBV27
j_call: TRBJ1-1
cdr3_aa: CASSASTGDLTVEAFF

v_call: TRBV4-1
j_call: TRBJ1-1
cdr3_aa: CASSHRGENTEAFF

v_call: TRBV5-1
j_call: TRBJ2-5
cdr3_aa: CASSLDVGETQYF

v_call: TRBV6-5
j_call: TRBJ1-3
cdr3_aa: CASSPGMGNTIYF

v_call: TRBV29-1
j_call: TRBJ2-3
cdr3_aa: CSVEDQGASTDTQYF

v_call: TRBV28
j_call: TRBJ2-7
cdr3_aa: CASSSPGQGVYEQYF

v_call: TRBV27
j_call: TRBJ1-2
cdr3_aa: CASSFPVEGSPTWYGYTF

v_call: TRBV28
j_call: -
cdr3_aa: CASSDPDYEQYF

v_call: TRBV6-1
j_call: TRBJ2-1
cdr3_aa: CANLRSSTYNEQFF

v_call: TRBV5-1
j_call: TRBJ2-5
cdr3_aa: CASSLEGGYQETQYF

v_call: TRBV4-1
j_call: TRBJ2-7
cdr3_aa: CASSQGPLRGGPYEQYF

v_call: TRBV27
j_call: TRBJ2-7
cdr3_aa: CASSFGPLPEQYF

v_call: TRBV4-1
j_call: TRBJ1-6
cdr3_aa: CASSQGGEHSYNSPLHF

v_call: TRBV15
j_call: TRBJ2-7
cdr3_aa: CATSRDQTGGYEQYF

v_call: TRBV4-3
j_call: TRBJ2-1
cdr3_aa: CASSQSLSGKGVGEQFF

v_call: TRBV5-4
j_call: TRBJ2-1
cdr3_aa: CASSGRSEQFF

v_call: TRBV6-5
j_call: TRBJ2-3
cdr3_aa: CASSYSRGGRTDTQYF

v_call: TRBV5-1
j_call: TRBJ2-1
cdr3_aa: CASSLLGNEQFF

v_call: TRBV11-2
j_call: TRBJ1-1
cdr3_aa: CASSLGPYRGQYTEAFF

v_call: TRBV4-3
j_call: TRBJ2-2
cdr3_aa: CASSQEGLAANTGELFF

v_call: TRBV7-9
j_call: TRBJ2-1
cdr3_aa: CASSSRTLVDEQFF

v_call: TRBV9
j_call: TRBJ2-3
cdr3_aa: CASSVEGPGTDTQYF

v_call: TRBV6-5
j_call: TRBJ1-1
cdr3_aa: CASKPNLGGNTEAFF

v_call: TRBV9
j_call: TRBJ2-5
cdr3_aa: CASSVHRAQRDVAQYF

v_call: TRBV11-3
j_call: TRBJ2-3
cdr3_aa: CASSPGTSGTQYF

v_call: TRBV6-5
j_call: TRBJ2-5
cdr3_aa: CASSTGTGLQETQYF

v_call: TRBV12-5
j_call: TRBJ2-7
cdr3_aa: CASGLGALNEQYF

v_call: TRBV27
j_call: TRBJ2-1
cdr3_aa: CASSFGGVDAYNEQFF

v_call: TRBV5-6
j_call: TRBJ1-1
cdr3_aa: CASSLNRFPTEAFF

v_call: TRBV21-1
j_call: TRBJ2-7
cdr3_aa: CASSKGDRVGYEQYF

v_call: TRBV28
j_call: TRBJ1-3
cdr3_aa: CASRLQGSGNTIYF

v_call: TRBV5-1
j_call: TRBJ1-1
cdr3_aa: CASSLEAQGGYTEAFF

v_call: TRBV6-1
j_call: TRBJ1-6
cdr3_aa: CASSDRDGPGPLHF

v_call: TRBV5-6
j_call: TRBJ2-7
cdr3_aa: CASGIQGPSYEQYF

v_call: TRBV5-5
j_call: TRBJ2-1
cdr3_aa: CASSLGLGYNEQFF

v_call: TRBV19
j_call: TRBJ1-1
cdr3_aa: CASSIGGNTEAFF

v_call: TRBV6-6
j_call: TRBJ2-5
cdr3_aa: CASSDRDRGETQYF

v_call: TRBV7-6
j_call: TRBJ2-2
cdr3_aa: CASSELVPGELFF

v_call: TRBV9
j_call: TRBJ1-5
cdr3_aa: CASSSTLVCQPQHF

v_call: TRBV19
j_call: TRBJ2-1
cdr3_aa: CASMSQPNEQFF

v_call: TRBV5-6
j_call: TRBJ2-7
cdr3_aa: CASTPRGSYEQYF

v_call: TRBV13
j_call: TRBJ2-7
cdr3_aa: CASSLGDRREQYF

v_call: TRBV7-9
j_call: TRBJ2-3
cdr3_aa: CASSLAIAGETDTQYF